One and the same sample provided the 8 T cell receptor beta chains below, sequenced in a study of cytomegalovirus exposure and HLA in healthy donors. PCR used 60 Vbeta primers and 13 Jbeta primers. TCRdb's copy holds only in-frame clones and misses some; the assay was immunoSEQ multiplex PCR. The table lists some 180,000 clones, about 9% of them singletons, with 1% to 1.5% in the top ten. Sequencing used PBMCs. All receptors come from a woman in her twenties or thirties in good health and CMV-seropositive.

In this sample, this clone turned up a few times. V is TRBV5-8 and J is TRBJ2-7, with 12 bases matching TRBD2. V lost 4 bases to trimming and J lost 0 bases; unmatched junction nucleotides: 5. The CDR3 has 16 amino acids. Looked up from germline, CDR1 is SGHTS and CDR2 is YDEGEE. As DNA, the CDR3 is TGTGCCAGCAGCCCCCTAGCGGGAGGGGACTCCTACGAGCAGTACTTC. It translates to CASSPLAGGDSYEQYF.

This clone was detected only a few times. This chain joins TRBV7-2 and TRBJ2-3, with 7 bases fitting TRBD2. Looked up from germline, CDR1 is SGHTA and CDR2 is FQGNSA. This CDR3 is 14 amino acids long. Trimming at V came to 3 bases and at J to 5 bases, leaving 5 bases not matched to a gene. The CDR3 loop reads CASSFAGAVDTQYF. CDR3 nucleotides: TGTGCCAGCAGCTTTGCGGGAGCAGTAGATACGCAGTATTTT. Full variable domain (outside the CDR3, taken from reference TRBV7-2 and TRBJ2-3): GAGVSQSPSNKVTEKGKDVELRCDPISGHTALYWYRQSLGQGLEFLIYFQGNSAPDKSGLPSDRFSAERTGGSVSTLTIQRTQQEDSAVYLCASSFAGAVDTQYFGPGTRLTVL.

This CDR3 reads CASSLRGFGWEARTDTQYF. The CDR3 coding sequence is TGTGCCAGCAGCTTGCGTGGATTCGGGTGGGAGGCCCGCACAGATACGCAGTATTTT. This rearrangement joins TRBV5-4 to TRBJ2-3, with D possibly being TRBD2 (6 bases). Between the trimmed V and J ends, which lost 1 base and 1 base, there was a span of 22 bases. CDR1 and CDR2 from the germline V gene are SGHNT and YYREEE (reference sequence). The CDR3 is 19 residues long.

This clone was observed a handful of times. The genes are TRBV23-1 and TRBJ2-2; tentative D call: TRBD1 (6 bases). TRBV23-1 is given ORF status, its function remaining uncertain. The CDR3 runs to 16 residues. V shed 5 bases and J shed 2 bases, with 15 bases lying between them. This CDR3 is CASSSKGHLNTGELFF. The CDR3 DNA reads TGCGCCAGCAGTAGTAAGGGACACCTAAACACCGGGGAGCTGTTTTTT.

This clone was recorded a few times. The genes are TRBV6-5 and TRBJ2-7, with a weak D call TRBD1 (7 bases). Trimming took off 8 bases at V and 3 bases at J, with 14 bases between the two ends. CDR1 is MNHEY and CDR2 is SVGAGI in the germline V gene. The CDR3 consists of 13 residues. Written as DNA, the CDR3 is TGTGCCAGCTCGACTCAGGGGGGCTACGAGCAGTACTTC. This sequence encodes CASSTQGGYEQYF.

The chain combines TRBV6-6 with TRBJ2-7; 9 bases line up with TRBD2. Looked up from germline, CDR1 is MNHNY and CDR2 is SVGAGI (reference sequence). The CDR3 is 16 residues long. V gave up 1 base and J gave up 4 bases; unmatched junction bases: 8. CDR3 nucleotides: TGTGCCAGCAGTTACTTTGCGGGAGGGCCTCAGTACGAGCAGTACTTC. Translating it yields CASSYFAGGPQYEQYF.

The rearrangement uses TRBV4-1 and TRBJ1-1, with 10 bases matching TRBD1. The CDR3 consists of 16 residues. Germline CDR1 and CDR2: MGHRA and YSYEKL. J lost 5 bases, V lost 3 bases, and 9 bases had no gene match. The CDR3 loop reads CASSHLGQGSRTEAFF. The CDR3, as DNA: TGCGCCAGCAGCCATCTGGGACAGGGGTCGAGGACTGAAGCTTTCTTT.

This chain joins TRBV11-2 and TRBJ2-1; 13 positions match TRBD2. The germline CDR1 and CDR2 sequences are SGHAT and FQNNGV. Trimming at V came to 3 bases and at J to 0 bases, leaving 5 bases not matched to a gene. This CDR3 has 18 residues. The CDR3 sequence: CASSFHRTSGSSYNEQFF. CDR3 bases: TGTGCCAGCAGCTTTCATAGGACTAGCGGGAGCTCCTACAATGAGCAGTTCTTC.